Below, 27 T cell receptor beta chains from the same sample are listed, as sequenced in a study of blood T cell repertoires in COVID-19. TCRdb keeps only in-frame clones here, not all; method: immunoSEQ multiplex PCR. The data contain 250,000 to 300,000 clones, around 90% of them singletons. Input material: peripheral blood. The receptors were gathered from a woman aged 50 to 65 who had recovered from COVID-19.

The chain links TRBV18 to TRBJ2-1; TRBD1 matches at 9 bases. The CDR3 runs 15 residues. The germline gives CDR1 KGHSH, CDR2 LQKENI. Trimming took 2 bases from V and 9 from J; bases not matched to a gene: 8. The DNA of the CDR3 is TGTGCCAGCTCACCAACAGGACAGGGGACGGGTGAGCAGTTCTTC. It is translated as CASSPTGQGTGEQFF.

This chain uses TRBV19 with TRBJ1-1; D is perhaps TRBD1 (5 bases). Trimming removed 5 bases from V and 4 bases from J, with 14 bases in between. Per germline, CDR1 LNHDA and CDR2 SQIVND (reference sequence). The CDR3 extends over 14 amino acids. The CDR3 region has the DNA TGTGCCAGTAGTCCAGGGTCCTTGGGCACTGAAGCTTTCTTT. This translates into CASSPGSLGTEAFF.

This clone occurred a few times. The V and J genes are TRBV5-5 and TRBJ2-2; D ambiguous. V was clipped by 0 bases and J by 4 bases, with 10 bases between them. CDR3 length: 15 residues. Germline CDR1 reads SGHKS; CDR2 reads YYEKEE (reference sequence). The CDR3 nucleotides read TGTGCCAGCAGCTTGGCTCTATCTGGCACCGGGGAGCTGTTTTTT. The encoded protein is CASSLALSGTGELFF.

The chain joins TRBV10-3 to TRBJ1-2; D ambiguous. The V end was cut by 4 bases, the J end by 8 bases, with 14 bases between. This CDR3 has 13 amino acids. CDR1 ENHRY and CDR2 SYGVKD come from the germline V gene. The DNA for the CDR3 is TGTGCCATCAGTGTACTGGTTCAAATCGGCTACACCTTC. Its protein product is CAISVLVQIGYTF.

The rearrangement links TRBV4-3 to TRBJ2-7; D is ambiguous. Germline CDR1 reads LGHNA; CDR2 reads YSLEER. Between the trimmed V and J ends, which lost 1 base and 6 bases, there was a span of 4 bases. The CDR3 has 11 amino acids. This CDR3 is CASSQGPEQYF. CDR3 in DNA: TGCGCCAGCAGCCAAGGGCCCGAGCAGTACTTC.

This chain links TRBV14 with TRBJ2-7, with 7 bases lining up with TRBD1. Losses at the gene ends were 4 bases for V and 6 bases for J; bases not matched to a gene: 9. There are 14 residues in the CDR3. Germline CDR1 SGHDN, CDR2 FVKESK. CDR3 bases: TGTGCCAGCAGCCCCACGGGACAGACGAGCGAGCAGTACTTC. Its translation: CASSPTGQTSEQYF.

V gene TRBV5-1 combines with J gene TRBJ2-1; 10 bases agree with TRBD2. The CDR3 covers 15 residues. V shed 0 bases, J shed 11 bases, and the junction held 8 bases outside the gene matches. From germline, CDR1 is SGHRS and CDR2 YFSETQ. The CDR3 DNA reads as TGCGCCAGCAGCTTGGCAGTGGCTAGCGGGGGTAAGCAGTTCTTC. As protein: CASSLAVASGGKQFF.

The gene calls are TRBV2 and TRBJ1-2; 7 bases map to TRBD1. This CDR3 has 12 amino acids. Germline V lookup: CDR1 SNHLY, CDR2 FYNNEI. V lost 6 bases and J lost 8; bases outside the gene matches: 6. The CDR3 region is CASRQGTQGYTF. The CDR3 DNA follows: TGTGCCAGCAGACAGGGGACGCAGGGCTACACCTTC. Using reference TRBV2 and TRBJ1-2 for the parts outside the CDR3, the full variable domain is EPEVTQTPSHQVTQMGQEVILRCVPISNHLYFYWYRQILGQKVEFLVSFYNNEISEKSEIFDDQFSVERPDGSNFTLKIRSTKLEDSAMYFCASRQGTQGYTFGSGTRLTVV.

The V call is TRBV2, the J call TRBJ2-3; tentative D call: TRBD2 (6 bases). The CDR3 length is 13 residues. Germline CDR1 is SNHLY and CDR2 is FYNNEI. V lost 9 bases and J 3 bases, leaving 13 bases between the germline ends. CDR3 coding DNA: TGTGCCAGTAACCCAGCGGGTACAGATACGCAGTATTTT. Amino acid sequence: CASNPAGTDTQYF.

In nucleotides, the CDR3 is TGTGCCAGCAGTTTATACCACAGTAACTATGGCTACACCTTC. It encodes CASSLYHSNYGYTF. The genes are TRBV28 and TRBJ1-2; no reliable D call. V shed 1 base and J shed 1 base, with 7 bases lying between them. Germline V lookup: CDR1 MDHEN, CDR2 SYDVKM. CDR3 size: 14 residues.

Only one count was recorded for this clone. The V gene is TRBV30, the J gene TRBJ1-2; D is perhaps TRBD1 (5 bases). Germline CDR1 GTSNPN, CDR2 SVGIG (reference sequence). V lost 0 bases and J 4 bases, leaving 9 bases between the germline ends. The CDR3 runs to 13 residues. The DNA of the CDR3 is TGTGCCTGGAGTGTCAAGGGGATCTATGGCTACACCTTC. It translates to CAWSVKGIYGYTF.

The rearrangement uses TRBV10-1 and TRBJ2-3, with TRBD1 as a possible D gene (5 bases). Trimming cost V 2 bases and J 2 bases, with 23 bases left between them. This CDR3 is 19 amino acids long. Germline-derived CDR1 and CDR2 are WNHNN and SYGVQD (reference sequence). The CDR3 spells CASSEGASPYELSTDTQYF. The CDR3 nucleotides are TGCGCCAGCAGTGAGGGGGCCAGCCCCTACGAACTATCCACAGATACGCAGTATTTT.

The chain is built from TRBV28 and TRBJ1-1; D unclear. Per the germline V gene, CDR1 is MDHEN and CDR2 is SYDVKM. Trimming cost V 4 bases and J 3 bases, with 12 bases left between them. This CDR3 is built from 14 residues. CDR3 sequence: CASSSLRGHTEAFF. The CDR3 DNA follows: TGTGCCAGCAGTTCCCTTCGAGGGCACACTGAAGCTTTCTTT.

This chain uses TRBV28 with TRBJ1-4; the D gene is possibly TRBD1 (5 bases). This CDR3 spans 15 amino acids. V was cut by 3 bases and J by 3 bases, with 11 bases left in between. Germline-derived CDR1 and CDR2 are MDHEN and SYDVKM. The CDR3 coding sequence is TGTGCCAGCAGTTTGGGAGGGGACGCTAATGAAAAACTGTTTTTT. Translated: CASSLGGDANEKLFF.

The chain combines TRBV7-2 with TRBJ2-7, with 7 bases identical to TRBD1. Looked up from germline, CDR1 is SGHTA and CDR2 is FQGNSA. The CDR3 is 17 residues long. Germline trimming cut 2 bases from V and 1 base from J; bases unmatched to any gene: 11. For the CDR3, the DNA is TGTGCCAGCAGCTTATTTGTCCCCGACAGGGCATCCTACGAGCAGTACTTC. Translation gives CASSLFVPDRASYEQYF.

The rearrangement uses TRBV4-3 and TRBJ1-1, with 7 bases that match TRBD1. The V gene end was trimmed by 0 bases and the J gene end by 4 bases; junction bases not matched to a gene: 14. Germline CDR1 is LGHNA and CDR2 is YSLEER. CDR3 length equals 18 residues. The CDR3 coding sequence is TGCGCCAGCAGCCAAGATTTACCCAGGGGGACCGGGACCACTGAAGCTTTCTTT. It translates to CASSQDLPRGTGTTEAFF.

This rearrangement joins TRBV5-1 to TRBJ1-4; tentatively, D is TRBD1 (6 bases). The CDR3 is made up of 17 amino acids. The germline gives CDR1 SGHRS, CDR2 YFSETQ. Trimming took off 3 bases at V and 0 bases at J, with 15 bases between the two ends. CDR3 region: CASSSDVQGATNEKLFF. DNA of the CDR3: TGCGCCAGCAGCTCTGACGTACAGGGTGCAACTAATGAAAAACTGTTTTTT. Supplemented by reference TRBV5-1 and TRBJ1-4, the full variable domain reads KAGVTQTPRYLIKTRGQQVTLSCSPISGHRSVSWYQQTPGQGLQFLFEYFSETQRNKGNFPGRFSGRQFSNSRSEMNVSTLELGDSALYLCASSSDVQGATNEKLFFGSGTQLSVL.

This clone was detected a few times. This chain connects TRBV4-1 to TRBJ1-1; 10 nucleotides agree with TRBD1. The CDR3 is 16 amino acids. The junction had 9 bases not matched to a gene; V was cut back by 4 bases and J by 4 bases. Germline V gene lookup returns CDR1 MGHRA and CDR2 YSYEKL. Here the CDR3 reads CASSPGTGVEVTEAFF. CDR3 coding DNA: TGCGCCAGCAGCCCGGGGACAGGGGTGGAGGTCACTGAAGCTTTCTTT.

A few counts support this clone. The chain couples TRBV3-1 (or the pseudogene TRBV3-2) to TRBJ1-1; D possibly corresponds to TRBD1 (6 bases). The CDR3 consists of 14 residues. V was pared by 6 bases and J by 1 base, with 12 bases between. CDR1 is LGHDT, CDR2 YNNKEL, per germline (reference sequence). DNA of the CDR3: TGTGCCAGCAGGGACAGTACGACGAACACTGAAGCTTTCTTT. Residues: CASRDSTTNTEAFF.

This clone has a single count. The J gene is TRBJ2-7, the V gene TRBV2, with D perhaps matching TRBD1 (6 bases). The V and J ends lost 7 bases and 4 bases respectively, with 11 bases between them. The germline V gene has CDR1 SNHLY and CDR2 FYNNEI. The CDR3 runs 12 residues. DNA for the CDR3: TGTGCCAGCAAGGACAGAGGATACGAGCAGTACTTC. This encodes CASKDRGYEQYF.

This chain joins TRBV7-8 and TRBJ1-5; the D is unclear. There are 12 residues in the CDR3. Trimming removed 5 bases at V and 15 bases at J, with 17 bases between. The germline gives CDR1 SGHVS, CDR2 FQNEAQ. The CDR3 DNA follows: TGTGCCAGCAGCCTCCGGGGTCCGCCAACGCATTTT. Its translation: CASSLRGPPTHF.

This rearrangement joins TRBV28 to TRBJ1-1, with D unclear. The CDR3 consists of 13 residues. Germline V gives CDR1 MDHEN, CDR2 SYDVKM. V lost 1 base to trimming and J lost 4 bases, with 7 bases between them. CDR3 sequence reads: CASSLFSRTEAFF. The CDR3 DNA reads TGTGCCAGCAGTTTATTTTCGCGCACTGAAGCTTTCTTT.

The sample holds one count of this clone. The chain is built from TRBV29-1 and TRBJ2-1, with 8 bases fitting TRBD1. V was clipped by 8 bases and J by 6 bases; unmatched bases: 6. CDR1 and CDR2 from the germline V gene are SQVTM and ANQGSEA. This CDR3 region has 12 residues. This CDR3 reads CSLDRGGNEQFF. The CDR3 DNA follows: TGCAGCTTAGACAGGGGAGGCAATGAGCAGTTCTTC.

The rearrangement joins TRBV27 to TRBJ1-1; 8 bases agree with TRBD1. Looked up from germline, CDR1 is MNHEY and CDR2 is SMNVEV (reference sequence). The trim removed 6 bases at V and 4 bases at J, leaving 7 bases unmatched. CDR3 length equals 14 residues. In DNA, the CDR3 is TGTGCCAGCAGGGACGCAGGGGGCGGCACTGAAGCTTTCTTT. Translation: CASRDAGGGTEAFF.

The J gene is TRBJ1-4, the V gene TRBV7-9, with TRBD1 matching 7 bases. Losses at the gene ends were 1 base for V and 6 bases for J; bases not matched to a gene: 5. Germline assignment: CDR1 SEHNR and CDR2 FQNEAQ (reference sequence). CDR3 length equals 15 residues. The CDR3: CASSLGGQGDEKLFF. The CDR3 nucleotides read TGTGCCAGCAGCTTAGGTGGTCAGGGGGATGAAAAACTGTTTTTT.

With respect to this clone: The sample carries other DNA sequences with the same CDR3. V and J are TRBV9 and TRBJ1-5; 9 bases map to TRBD1. The germline V gene encodes CDR1 SGDLS and CDR2 YYNGEE. Trimming cost V 3 bases and J 7 bases; bases outside gene matches: 5. The CDR3 covers 14 residues. The CDR3 is CASSAGTGSQPQHF. CDR3 sequence (DNA): TGTGCCAGCAGCGCCGGGACAGGGAGCCAGCCCCAGCATTTT.

This rearrangement joins TRBV28 to TRBJ2-1, with D perhaps TRBD2 (6 bases). This CDR3 is 13 amino acids long. The V gene lost 5 bases and the J gene lost 2 bases, with 7 bases spanning the gap. The V gene's germline CDR1 is MDHEN and CDR2 SYDVKM. CDR3 coding DNA: TGTGCCAGCAGTGAGCGGGCCTACAATGAGCAGTTCTTC. It encodes CASSERAYNEQFF.